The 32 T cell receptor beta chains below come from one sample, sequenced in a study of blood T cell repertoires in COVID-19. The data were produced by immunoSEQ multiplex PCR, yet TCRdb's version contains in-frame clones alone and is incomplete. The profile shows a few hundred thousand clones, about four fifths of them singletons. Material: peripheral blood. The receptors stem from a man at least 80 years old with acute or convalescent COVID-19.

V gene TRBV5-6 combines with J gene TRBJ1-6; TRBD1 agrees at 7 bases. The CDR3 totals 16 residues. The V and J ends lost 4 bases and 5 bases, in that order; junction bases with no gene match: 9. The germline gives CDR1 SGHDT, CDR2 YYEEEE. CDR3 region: CASSLDRDSNNSPLHF. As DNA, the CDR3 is TGTGCCAGCAGCCTGGACCGGGACAGCAATAATTCACCCCTCCACTTT.

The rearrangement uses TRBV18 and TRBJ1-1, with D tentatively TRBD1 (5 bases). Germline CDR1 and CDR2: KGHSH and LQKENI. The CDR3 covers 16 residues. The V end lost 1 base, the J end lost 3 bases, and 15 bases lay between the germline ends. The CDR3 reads CASSPQWQGLDTEAFF. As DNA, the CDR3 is TGTGCCAGCTCACCACAATGGCAGGGATTGGACACTGAAGCTTTCTTT. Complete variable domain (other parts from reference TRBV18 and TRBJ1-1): NAGVMQNPRHLVRRRGQEARLRCSPMKGHSHVYWYRQLPEEGLKFMVYLQKENIIDESGMPKERFSAEFPKEGPSILRIQQVVRGDSAAYFCASSPQWQGLDTEAFFGQGTRLTVV.

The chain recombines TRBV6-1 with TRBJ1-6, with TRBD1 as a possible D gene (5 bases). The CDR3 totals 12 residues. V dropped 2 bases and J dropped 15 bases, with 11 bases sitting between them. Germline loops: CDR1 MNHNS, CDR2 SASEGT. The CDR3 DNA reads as TGTGCCAGCAGTGAAAAGGGGCTTAACCTCCACTTT. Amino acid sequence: CASSEKGLNLHF.

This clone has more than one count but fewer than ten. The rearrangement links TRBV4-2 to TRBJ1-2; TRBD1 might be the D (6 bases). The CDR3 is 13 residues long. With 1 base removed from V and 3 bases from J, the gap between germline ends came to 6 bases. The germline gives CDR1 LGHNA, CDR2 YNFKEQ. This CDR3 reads CASSQGTDYGYTF. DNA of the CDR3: TGTGCCAGCAGCCAAGGGACAGACTATGGCTACACCTTC.

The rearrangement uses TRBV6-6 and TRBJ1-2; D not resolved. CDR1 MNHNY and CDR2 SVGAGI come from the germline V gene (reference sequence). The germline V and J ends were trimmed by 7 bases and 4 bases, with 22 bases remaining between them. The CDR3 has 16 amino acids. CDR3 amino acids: CASTSTNPTSGYGYTF. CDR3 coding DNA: TGTGCCAGCACCTCAACAAACCCAACCTCGGGCTATGGCTACACCTTC.

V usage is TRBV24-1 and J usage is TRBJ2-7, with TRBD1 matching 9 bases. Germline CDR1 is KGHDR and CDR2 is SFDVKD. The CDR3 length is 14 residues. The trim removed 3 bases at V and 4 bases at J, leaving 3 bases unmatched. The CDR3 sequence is CATSDTGGAYEQYF. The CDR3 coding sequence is TGTGCCACCAGTGATACAGGGGGCGCGTACGAGCAGTACTTC.

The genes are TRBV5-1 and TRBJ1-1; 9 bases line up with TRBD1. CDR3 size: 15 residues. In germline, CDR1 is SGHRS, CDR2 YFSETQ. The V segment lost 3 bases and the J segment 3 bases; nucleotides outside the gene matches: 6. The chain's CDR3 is CASSSDGTGYTEAFF. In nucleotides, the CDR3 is TGCGCCAGCAGCTCCGACGGGACAGGGTACACTGAAGCTTTCTTT.

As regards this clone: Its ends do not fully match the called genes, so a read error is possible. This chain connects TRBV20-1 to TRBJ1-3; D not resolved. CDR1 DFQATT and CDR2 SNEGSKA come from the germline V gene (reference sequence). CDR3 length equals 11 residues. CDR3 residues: CSAGDLSTIYF. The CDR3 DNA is TGCAGTGCTGGAGACCTCTCCACCATATATTTT.

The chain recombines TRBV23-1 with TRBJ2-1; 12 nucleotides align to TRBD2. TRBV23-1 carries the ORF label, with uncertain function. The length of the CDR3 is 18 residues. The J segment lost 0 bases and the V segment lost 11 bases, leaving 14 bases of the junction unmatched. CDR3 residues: CAVTRGTSGLSSYNEQFF. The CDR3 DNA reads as TGCGCCGTCACCCGGGGGACTAGCGGGCTAAGCTCCTACAATGAGCAGTTCTTC.

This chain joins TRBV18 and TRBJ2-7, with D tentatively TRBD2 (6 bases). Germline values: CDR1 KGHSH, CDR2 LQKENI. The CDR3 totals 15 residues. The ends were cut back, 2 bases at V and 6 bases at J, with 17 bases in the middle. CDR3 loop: CASSPTWGAGLEQYF. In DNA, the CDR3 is TGTGCCAGCTCACCAACTTGGGGTGCGGGGCTCGAGCAGTACTTC.

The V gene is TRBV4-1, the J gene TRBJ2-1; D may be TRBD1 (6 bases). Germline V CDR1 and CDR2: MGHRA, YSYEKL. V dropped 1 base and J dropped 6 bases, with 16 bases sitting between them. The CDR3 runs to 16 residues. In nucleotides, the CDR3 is TGCGCCAGCAGCCAAGGACAGGACAGAAGGGTCAATGAGCAGTTCTTC. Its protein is CASSQGQDRRVNEQFF.

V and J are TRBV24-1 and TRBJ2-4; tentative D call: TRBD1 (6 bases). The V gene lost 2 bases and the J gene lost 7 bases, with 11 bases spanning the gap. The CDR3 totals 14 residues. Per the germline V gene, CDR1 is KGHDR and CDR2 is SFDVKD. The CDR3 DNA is TGTGCCACCAGTGATTCACAGGGAAATAACATTCAGTACTTC. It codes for CATSDSQGNNIQYF.

CDR3 sequence: CASSFRTLNTEAFF. CDR3 nucleotide sequence: TGTGCCAGCAGCTTTCGGACATTGAACACTGAAGCTTTCTTT. V gene TRBV13 combines with J gene TRBJ1-1, with D possibly matching TRBD1 (5 bases). The germline gives CDR1 PRHDT, CDR2 FYEKMQ (reference sequence). The germline V and J ends were trimmed by 3 bases and 0 bases, with 8 bases remaining between them. The CDR3 covers 14 residues. Using reference TRBV13 and TRBJ1-1 for the parts outside the CDR3, the full variable domain is AAGVIQSPRHLIKEKRETATLKCYPIPRHDTVYWYQQGPGQDPQFLISFYEKMQSDKGSIPDRFSAQQFSDYHSELNMSSLELGDSALYFCASSFRTLNTEAFFGQGTRLTVV.

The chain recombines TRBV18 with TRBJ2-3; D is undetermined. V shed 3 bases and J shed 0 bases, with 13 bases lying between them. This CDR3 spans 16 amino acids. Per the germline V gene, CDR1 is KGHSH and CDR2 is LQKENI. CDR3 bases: TGTGCCAGCTCACCCCCTAGAGGTACTAGCACAGATACGCAGTATTTT. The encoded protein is CASSPPRGTSTDTQYF.

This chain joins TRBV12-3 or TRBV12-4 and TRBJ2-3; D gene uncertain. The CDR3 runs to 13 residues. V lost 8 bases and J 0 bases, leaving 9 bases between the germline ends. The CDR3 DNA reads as TGTGCCAGCGGCAGGTCTAGCACAGATACGCAGTATTTT. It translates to CASGRSSTDTQYF.

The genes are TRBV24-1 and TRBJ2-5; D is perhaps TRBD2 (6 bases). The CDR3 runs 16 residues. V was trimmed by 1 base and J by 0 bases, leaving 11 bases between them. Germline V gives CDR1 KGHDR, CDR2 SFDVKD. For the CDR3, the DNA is TGTGCCACCAGTGATTTTGGGCGGGGTTACCAAGAGACCCAGTACTTC. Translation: CATSDFGRGYQETQYF.

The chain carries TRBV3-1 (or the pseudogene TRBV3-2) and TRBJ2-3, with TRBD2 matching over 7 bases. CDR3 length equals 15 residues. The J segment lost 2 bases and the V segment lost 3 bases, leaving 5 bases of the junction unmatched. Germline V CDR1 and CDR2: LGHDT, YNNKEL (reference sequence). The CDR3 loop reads CASSQSSGNTDTQYF. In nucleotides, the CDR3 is TGTGCCAGCAGCCAGTCTAGCGGCAACACAGATACGCAGTATTTT.

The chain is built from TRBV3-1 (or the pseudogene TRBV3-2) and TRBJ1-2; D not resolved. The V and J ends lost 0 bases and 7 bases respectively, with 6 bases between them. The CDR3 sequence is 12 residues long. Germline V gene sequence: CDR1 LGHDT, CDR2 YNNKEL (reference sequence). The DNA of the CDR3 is TGTGCCAGCAGCCAAGATAACGGTGGCTACACCTTC. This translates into CASSQDNGGYTF.

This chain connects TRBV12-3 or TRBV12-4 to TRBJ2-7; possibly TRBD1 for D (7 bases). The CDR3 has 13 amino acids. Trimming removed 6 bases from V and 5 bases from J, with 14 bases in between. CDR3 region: CASRRGTVDEQYF. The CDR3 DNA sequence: TGTGCCAGCAGACGCGGGACAGTCGACGAGCAGTACTTC.

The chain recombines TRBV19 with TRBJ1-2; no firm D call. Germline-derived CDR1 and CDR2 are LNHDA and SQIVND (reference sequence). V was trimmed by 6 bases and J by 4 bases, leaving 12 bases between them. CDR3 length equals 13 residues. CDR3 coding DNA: TGTGCCAGTAGCCTTGGGCTAACCTATGGCTACACCTTC. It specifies CASSLGLTYGYTF.

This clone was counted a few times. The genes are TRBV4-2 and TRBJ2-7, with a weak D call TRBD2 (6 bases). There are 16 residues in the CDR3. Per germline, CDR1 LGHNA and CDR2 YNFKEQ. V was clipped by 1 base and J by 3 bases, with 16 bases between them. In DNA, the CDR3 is TGTGCCAGCAGCCAAGTCTCGGGACTCGTAAGCTACGAGCAGTACTTC. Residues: CASSQVSGLVSYEQYF.

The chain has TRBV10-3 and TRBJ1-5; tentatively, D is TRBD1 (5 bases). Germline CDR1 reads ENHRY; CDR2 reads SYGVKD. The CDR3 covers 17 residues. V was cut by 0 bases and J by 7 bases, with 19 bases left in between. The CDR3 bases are TGTGCCATCAGTGAGTCACCGGGGGGAGCACTAAGACAGCCCCAGCATTTT. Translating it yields CAISESPGGALRQPQHF.

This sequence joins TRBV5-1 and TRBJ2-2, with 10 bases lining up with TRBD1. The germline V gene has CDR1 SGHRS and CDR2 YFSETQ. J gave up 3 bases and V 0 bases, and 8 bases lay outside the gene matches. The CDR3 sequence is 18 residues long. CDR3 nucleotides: TGCGCCAGCAGCTTGGTATATACCGGGACAGGGGACACCGGGGAGCTGTTTTTT. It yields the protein CASSLVYTGTGDTGELFF.

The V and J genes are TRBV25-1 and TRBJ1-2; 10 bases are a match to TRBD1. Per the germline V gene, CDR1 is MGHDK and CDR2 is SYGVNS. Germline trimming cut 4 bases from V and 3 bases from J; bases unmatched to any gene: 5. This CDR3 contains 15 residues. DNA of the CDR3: TGTGCCAGCAGTGGGTCGGACAGGGGGTACTATGGCTACACCTTC. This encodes CASSGSDRGYYGYTF.

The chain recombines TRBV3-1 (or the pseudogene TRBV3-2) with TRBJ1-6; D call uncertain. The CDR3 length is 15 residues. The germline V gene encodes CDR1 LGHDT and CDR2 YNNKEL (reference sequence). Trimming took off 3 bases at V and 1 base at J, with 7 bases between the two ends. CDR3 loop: CASSQSVSYNSPLHF. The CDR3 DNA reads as TGTGCCAGCAGCCAGTCGGTTTCCTATAATTCACCCCTCCACTTT.

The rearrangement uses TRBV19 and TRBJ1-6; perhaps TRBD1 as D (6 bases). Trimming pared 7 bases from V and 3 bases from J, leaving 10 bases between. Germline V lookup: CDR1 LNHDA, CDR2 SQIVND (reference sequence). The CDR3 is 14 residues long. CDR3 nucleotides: TGTGCCAGTAAGGGAGGGGGCTATAATTCACCCCTCCACTTT. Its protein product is CASKGGGYNSPLHF.

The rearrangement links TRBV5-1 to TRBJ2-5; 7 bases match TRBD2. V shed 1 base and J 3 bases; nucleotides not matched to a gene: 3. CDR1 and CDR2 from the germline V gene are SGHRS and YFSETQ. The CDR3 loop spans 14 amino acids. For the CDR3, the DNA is TGCGCCAGCAGCTTGTCTCTAGCGGAAGAGACCCAGTACTTC. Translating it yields CASSLSLAEETQYF.

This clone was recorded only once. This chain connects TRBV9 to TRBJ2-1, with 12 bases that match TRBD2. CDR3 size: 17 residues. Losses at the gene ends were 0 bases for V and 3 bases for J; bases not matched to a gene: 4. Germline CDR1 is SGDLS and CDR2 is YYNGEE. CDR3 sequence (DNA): TGTGCCAGCAGCGTAGGAGGGGGACTAGCGGGCTACAATGAGCAGTTCTTC. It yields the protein CASSVGGGLAGYNEQFF.

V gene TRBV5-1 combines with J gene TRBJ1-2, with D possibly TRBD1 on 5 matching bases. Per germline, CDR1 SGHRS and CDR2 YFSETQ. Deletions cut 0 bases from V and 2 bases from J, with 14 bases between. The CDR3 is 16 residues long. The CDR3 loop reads CASSLAGGEANYGYTF. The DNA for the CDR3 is TGCGCCAGCAGCTTGGCGGGAGGGGAGGCCAACTATGGCTACACCTTC. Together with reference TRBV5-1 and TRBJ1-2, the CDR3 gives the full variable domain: KAGVTQTPRYLIKTRGQQVTLSCSPISGHRSVSWYQQTPGQGLQFLFEYFSETQRNKGNFPGRFSGRQFSNSRSEMNVSTLELGDSALYLCASSLAGGEANYGYTFGSGTRLTVV.

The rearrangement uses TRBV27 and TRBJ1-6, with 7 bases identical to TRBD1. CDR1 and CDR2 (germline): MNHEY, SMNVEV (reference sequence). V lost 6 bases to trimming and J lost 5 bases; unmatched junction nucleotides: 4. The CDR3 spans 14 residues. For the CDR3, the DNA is TGTGCCAGCAGACGGGGACAGAATAATTCACCCCTCCACTTT. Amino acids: CASRRGQNNSPLHF.

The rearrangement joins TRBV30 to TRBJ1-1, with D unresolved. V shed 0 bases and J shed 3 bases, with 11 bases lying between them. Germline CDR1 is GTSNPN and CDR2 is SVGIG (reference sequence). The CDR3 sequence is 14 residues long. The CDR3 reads CAWSVRQRDTEAFF. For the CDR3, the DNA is TGTGCCTGGAGTGTAAGGCAGCGGGACACTGAAGCTTTCTTT.

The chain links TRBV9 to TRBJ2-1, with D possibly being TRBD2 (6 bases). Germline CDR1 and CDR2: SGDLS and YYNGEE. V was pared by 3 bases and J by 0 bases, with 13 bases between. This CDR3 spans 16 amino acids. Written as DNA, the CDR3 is TGTGCCAGCAGCGGCCCAGCGGGTATCTCCTACAATGAGCAGTTCTTC. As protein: CASSGPAGISYNEQFF.